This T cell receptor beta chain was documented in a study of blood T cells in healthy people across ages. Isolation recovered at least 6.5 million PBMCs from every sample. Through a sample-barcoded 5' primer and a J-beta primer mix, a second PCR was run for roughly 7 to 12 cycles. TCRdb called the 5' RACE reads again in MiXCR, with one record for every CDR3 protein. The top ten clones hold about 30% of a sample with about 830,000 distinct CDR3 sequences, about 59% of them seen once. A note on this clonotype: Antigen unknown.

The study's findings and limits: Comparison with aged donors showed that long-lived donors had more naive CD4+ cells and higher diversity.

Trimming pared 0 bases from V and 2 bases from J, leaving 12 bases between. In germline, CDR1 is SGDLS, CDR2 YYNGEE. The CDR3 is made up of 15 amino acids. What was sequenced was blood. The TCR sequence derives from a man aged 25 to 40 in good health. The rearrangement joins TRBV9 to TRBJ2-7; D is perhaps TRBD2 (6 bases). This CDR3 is CASSVGGGGTYEQYF. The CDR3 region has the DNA TGTGCCAGCAGCGTAGGGGGAGGCGGCACCTACGAGCAGTACTTC.